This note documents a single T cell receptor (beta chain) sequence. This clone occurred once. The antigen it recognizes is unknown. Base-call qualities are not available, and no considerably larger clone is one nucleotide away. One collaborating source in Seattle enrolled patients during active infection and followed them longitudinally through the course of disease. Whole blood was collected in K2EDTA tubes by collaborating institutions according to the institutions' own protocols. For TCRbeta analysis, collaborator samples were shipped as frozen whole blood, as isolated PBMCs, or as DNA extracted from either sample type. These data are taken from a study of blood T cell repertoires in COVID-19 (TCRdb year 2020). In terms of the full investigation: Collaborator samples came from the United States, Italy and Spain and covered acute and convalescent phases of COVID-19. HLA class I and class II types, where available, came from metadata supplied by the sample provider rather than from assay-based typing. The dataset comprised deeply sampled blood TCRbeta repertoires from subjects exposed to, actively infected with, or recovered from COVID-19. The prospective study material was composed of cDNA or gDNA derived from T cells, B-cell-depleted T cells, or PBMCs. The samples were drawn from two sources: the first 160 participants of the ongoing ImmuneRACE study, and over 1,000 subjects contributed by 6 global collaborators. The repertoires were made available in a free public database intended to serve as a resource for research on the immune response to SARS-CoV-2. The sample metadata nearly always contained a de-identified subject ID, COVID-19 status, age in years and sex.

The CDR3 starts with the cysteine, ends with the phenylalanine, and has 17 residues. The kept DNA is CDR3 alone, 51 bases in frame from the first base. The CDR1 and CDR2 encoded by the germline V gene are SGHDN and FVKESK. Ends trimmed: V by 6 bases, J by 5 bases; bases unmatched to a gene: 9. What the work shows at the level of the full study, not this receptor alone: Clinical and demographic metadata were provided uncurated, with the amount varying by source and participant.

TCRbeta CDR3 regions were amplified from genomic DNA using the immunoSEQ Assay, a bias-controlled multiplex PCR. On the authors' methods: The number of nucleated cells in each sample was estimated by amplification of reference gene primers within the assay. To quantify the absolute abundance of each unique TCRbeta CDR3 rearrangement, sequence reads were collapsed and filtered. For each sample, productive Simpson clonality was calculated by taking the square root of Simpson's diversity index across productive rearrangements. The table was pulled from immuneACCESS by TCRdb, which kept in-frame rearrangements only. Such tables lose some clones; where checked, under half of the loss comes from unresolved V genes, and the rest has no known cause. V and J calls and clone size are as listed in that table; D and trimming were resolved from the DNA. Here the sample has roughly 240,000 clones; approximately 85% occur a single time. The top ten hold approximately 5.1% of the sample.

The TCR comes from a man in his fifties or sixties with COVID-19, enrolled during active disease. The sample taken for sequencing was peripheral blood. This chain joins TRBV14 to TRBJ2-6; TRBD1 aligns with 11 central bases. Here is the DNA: TGTGCCAGCAGTAAAGGACAGGGGGCTCTCTGGGCCAACGTCCTGACTTTC. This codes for CASSKGQGALWANVLTF.